The 14 T cell receptor beta chains in this list originate from one sample, sequenced in a study of cytomegalovirus exposure and HLA in healthy donors. 60 Vbeta and 13 Jbeta primers were used in PCR. Some clones are missing from TCRdb's copy, which holds only in-frame ones; the method was immunoSEQ multiplex PCR. The repertoire holds under 200,000 clones, with around three quarters as singletons. Sequencing was carried out using PBMCs. Receptors were obtained from a woman aged 25 to 39 in good health and CMV-seronegative.

This chain joins TRBV6-6 and TRBJ2-5; 7 bases are shared with TRBD1. The CDR3 is 14 amino acids. Germline assignment: CDR1 MNHNY and CDR2 SVGAGI (reference sequence). The V and J ends lost 5 bases and 4 bases, in that order; junction bases with no gene match: 7. The CDR3 bases are TGTGCCAGCAGTCCCGAGGGGGCGCGAGAGACCCAGTACTTC. Residues: CASSPEGARETQYF.

V and J are TRBV29-1 and TRBJ2-1, with D perhaps TRBD1 (5 bases). V was cut by 7 bases and J by 1 base, with 8 bases left in between. CDR3 size: 12 residues. Germline V gene data show CDR1 as SQVTM and CDR2 as ANQGSEA. Here the CDR3 DNA reads TGCAGCGCTCAGGGATCCTACAATGAGCAGTTCTTC. This gives the protein CSAQGSYNEQFF.

The V and J genes are TRBV5-1 and TRBJ1-1; weak D call: TRBD1 (5 bases). The V gene's germline CDR1 is SGHRS and CDR2 YFSETQ. CDR3 length: 14 amino acids. The V end was cut by 3 bases, the J end by 7 bases, with 16 bases between. CDR3 in DNA: TGCGCCAGCAGCTGGGGGGACGGTCCCAGTGAAGCTTTCTTT. As protein: CASSWGDGPSEAFF. Supplemented by reference TRBV5-1 and TRBJ1-1, the full variable domain reads KAGVTQTPRYLIKTRGQQVTLSCSPISGHRSVSWYQQTPGQGLQFLFEYFSETQRNKGNFPGRFSGRQFSNSRSEMNVSTLELGDSALYLCASSWGDGPSEAFFGQGTRLTVV.

This chain links TRBV7-2 with TRBJ2-7; 9 bases are a match to TRBD1. Germline V gives CDR1 SGHTA, CDR2 FQGNSA. V shed 5 bases, J shed 0 bases, and the junction held 5 bases outside the gene matches. The CDR3 runs to 15 residues. The CDR3 bases are TGTGCCAGCAGCGCCGGGACAGGGTACTCCTACGAGCAGTACTTC. This translates into CASSAGTGYSYEQYF.

The chain has TRBV19 and TRBJ2-1; D remains ambiguous. CDR1 and CDR2 from the germline V gene are LNHDA and SQIVND (reference sequence). Trimming took 3 bases from V and 1 from J, leaving 10 bases between them. This CDR3 is built from 15 residues. The CDR3 is CASSIESQSYNEQFF. CDR3 bases: TGTGCCAGTAGTATCGAATCCCAGTCCTACAATGAGCAGTTCTTC.

The gene calls are TRBV27 and TRBJ2-1; D gene unclear. CDR3 size: 17 residues. Trimming shortened V by 0 bases and J by 3 bases, and 15 bases separated the two germline ends. Looked up from germline, CDR1 is MNHEY and CDR2 is SMNVEV (reference sequence). The CDR3 here is CASSLSRKVTGYNEQFF. In DNA, the CDR3 is TGTGCCAGCAGTTTATCACGTAAGGTCACGGGCTACAATGAGCAGTTCTTC.

V is TRBV25-1 and J is TRBJ2-5, with a tentative D call TRBD1 (6 bases). The J call is doubtful: the DNA matches TRBJ2-7 better. Per the germline V gene, CDR1 is MGHDK and CDR2 is SYGVNS. The CDR3 runs to 13 residues. CDR3 protein: CASSDTGGHEQYF. The CDR3 nucleotides read TGTGCCAGCAGTGATACTGGGGGCCACGAGCAGTACTTC.

This clone was recorded a few times. The chain joins TRBV5-1 to TRBJ2-1; possibly TRBD2 for D (6 bases). V lost 0 bases and J 5 bases, leaving 12 bases between the germline ends. Looked up from germline, CDR1 is SGHRS and CDR2 is YFSETQ. This CDR3 contains 15 residues. The CDR3 is CASSLELLANNEQFF. CDR3 bases: TGCGCCAGCAGCTTGGAGTTACTAGCCAACAATGAGCAGTTCTTC.

The gene calls are TRBV19 and TRBJ2-1, with D perhaps matching TRBD1 (6 bases). Deletions cut 5 bases from V and 8 bases from J, with 13 bases between. Per germline, CDR1 LNHDA and CDR2 SQIVND (reference sequence). There are 13 residues in the CDR3. The CDR3 region has the DNA TGTGCCAGTAGTCAATTTGGGGGCGATGAGCAGTTCTTC. This encodes CASSQFGGDEQFF.

This chain joins TRBV4-1 and TRBJ2-5; D is possibly TRBD1 (6 bases). The tail of the sequence fits TRBJ2-7 better, so the J call may be wrong. Germline V lookup: CDR1 MGHRA, CDR2 YSYEKL. This CDR3 is 16 amino acids long. CDR3 amino acids: CASSQIRGKRGDEQYF. The CDR3 DNA reads TGCGCCAGCAGCCAAATCAGGGGAAAAAGGGGAGACGAGCAGTACTTC.

The chain uses TRBV9 and TRBJ1-2, with 9 nucleotides matching TRBD1. The V gene's germline CDR1 is SGDLS and CDR2 YYNGEE. The CDR3 has 16 amino acids. J lost 7 bases, V lost 1 base, and 11 bases had no gene match. The CDR3 coding sequence is TGTGCCAGCAGCGTATCCCCACAGGGGGCTTGGAGTGGCTACACCTTC. Its protein is CASSVSPQGAWSGYTF.

The J gene is TRBJ2-7, the V gene TRBV6-5, with 10 bases matching TRBD1. The CDR3 sequence is 15 residues long. V lost 4 bases, J lost 2 bases, and 5 bases stayed unmatched. CDR1 and CDR2 from the germline V gene are MNHEY and SVGAGI. The CDR3 nucleotides are TGTGCCAGCAGTTCCTGGGACAGGGGAACCTACGAGCAGTACTTC. Translated, it gives CASSSWDRGTYEQYF.

The CDR3 spells CASSVDLAGGVDEQFF. As DNA, the CDR3 is TGTGCCAGCAGCGTAGACCTAGCGGGAGGGGTAGATGAGCAGTTCTTC. This sequence joins TRBV9 and TRBJ2-1; 12 bases line up with TRBD2. The CDR3 sequence is 16 residues long. CDR1 is SGDLS and CDR2 is YYNGEE in the germline V gene. V trimming: 0 bases; J trimming: 8 bases; junction bases outside the gene matches: 6. Filled out from reference TRBV9 and TRBJ2-1, the complete variable domain reads DSGVTQTPKHLITATGQRVTLRCSPRSGDLSVYWYQQSLDQGLQFLIQYYNGEERAKGNILERFSAQQFPDLHSELNLSSLELGDSALYFCASSVDLAGGVDEQFFGPGTRLTVL.

The V call is TRBV6-1, the J call TRBJ2-7, with 12 positions matching TRBD1. This CDR3 spans 15 amino acids. Germline V CDR1 and CDR2: MNHNS, SASEGT. V dropped 4 bases and J dropped 2; count of bases not matched to a gene: 3. Here the CDR3 reads CASSVGTGGTYEQYF. The CDR3 nucleotides are TGTGCCAGCAGTGTCGGGACAGGGGGCACCTACGAGCAGTACTTC.